This is a list of T cell receptor beta chains from one sample in a study of graft-versus-host responses after intestinal transplantation. These TCRs are of unknown antigen specificity. Assay: immunoSEQ multiplex PCR; the TCRdb copy retains only in-frame clones and omits some. The repertoire holds fewer than 110,000 clones, with about 91% as singletons. The sequencing here drew on unstimulated CD4+ T cells sorted from spleen or lymph node cells, taken before transplant. Source of these receptors: a human donor who was the organ donor for an intestinal transplant. Both conserved end residues are part of each CDR3. Fields, in order: V gene, D gene, J gene, CDR3 DNA, CDR3 protein. The D gene is left open where the match is weak.

v_gene: TRBV15; d_gene: TRBD2; j_gene: TRBJ2-3; CDR3nt: TGTGCCACCAAGGCTAGCGGAGTCTCACGGATGTATTTT; CDR3aa: CATKASGVSRMYF
v_gene: TRBV11-3; d_gene: .; j_gene: TRBJ1-1; CDR3nt: TGTGCCAGCCGGGGGAGGGGCACTGAAGCTTTCTTT; CDR3aa: CASRGRGTEAFF
v_gene: TRBV25-1; d_gene: .; j_gene: TRBJ1-1; CDR3nt: TGTGCCAGCAGTATACGAGACGGCAACACTGAAGCTTTCTTT; CDR3aa: CASSIRDGNTEAFF
v_gene: TRBV18; d_gene: .; j_gene: TRBJ2-3; CDR3nt: TGTGCCAGCTCATCCCTGGAAGATACGCAGTATTTT; CDR3aa: CASSSLEDTQYF
v_gene: TRBV6-1; d_gene: .; j_gene: TRBJ1-1; CDR3nt: TGTGCCAGCTGGGAGAGGACTGAAGCTTTCTTT; CDR3aa: CASWERTEAFF
v_gene: TRBV6-1; d_gene: .; j_gene: TRBJ1-5; CDR3nt: TGTGCCAGCAGTCTGACACCGGGTCAGCCCCAGCATTTT; CDR3aa: CASSLTPGQPQHF
v_gene: TRBV7-3; d_gene: TRBD2; j_gene: TRBJ2-1; CDR3nt: TGTGCCAGCAGCTTAACGAGGCTAGCGGGTTCCTACAATGAGCAGTTCTTC; CDR3aa: CASSLTRLAGSYNEQFF
v_gene: TRBV6-6; d_gene: .; j_gene: TRBJ2-3; CDR3nt: TGTGCCAGCAGTTACTCGTGGATAAGGACAGATACGCAGTATTTT; CDR3aa: CASSYSWIRTDTQYF
v_gene: TRBV27; d_gene: .; j_gene: TRBJ1-1; CDR3nt: TGTGCCAGCAGTCCTTTTGGGCAGGGGCCCTTGAACACTGAAGCTTTCTTT; CDR3aa: CASSPFGQGPLNTEAFF
v_gene: TRBV7-2; d_gene: .; j_gene: TRBJ1-1; CDR3nt: TGTGCCAGCAGCTTCCCTCGGACTGAAGCTTTCTTT; CDR3aa: CASSFPRTEAFF
v_gene: TRBV14; d_gene: TRBD2; j_gene: TRBJ2-1; CDR3nt: TGTGCCAGCAGCCGAATAGGGACTAGCTTCTACAATGAGCAGTTCTTC; CDR3aa: CASSRIGTSFYNEQFF
v_gene: TRBV5-1; d_gene: TRBD1; j_gene: TRBJ2-2; CDR3nt: TGCGCCAGCAGCTTGGCCATGACAGGGCGAAGGGTCTTCAGGGAGCTGTTTTTT; CDR3aa: CASSLAMTGRRVFRELFF
v_gene: TRBV7-6; d_gene: .; j_gene: TRBJ1-1; CDR3nt: TGTGCCAGCAGCTTAGAGTATGGGGGGGCTAAGTTCACTGAAGCTTTCTTT; CDR3aa: CASSLEYGGAKFTEAFF
v_gene: TRBV28; d_gene: TRBD1; j_gene: TRBJ1-6; CDR3nt: TGTGCCAGCAGTGTACGGGACAGGGATAATTCACCCCTCCACTTT; CDR3aa: CASSVRDRDNSPLHF
v_gene: TRBV9; d_gene: .; j_gene: TRBJ2-7; CDR3nt: TGTGCCAGCAGCGTAGGGGATGCGGGCTACGAGCAGTACTTC; CDR3aa: CASSVGDAGYEQYF
v_gene: TRBV4-2; d_gene: .; j_gene: TRBJ2-3; CDR3nt: TGTGCCAGCAGCCAAGATGCCGGGGATACGCAGTATTTT; CDR3aa: CASSQDAGDTQYF
v_gene: TRBV2; d_gene: .; j_gene: TRBJ2-7; CDR3nt: TGTGCCAGCAGGACCCCCCTCGTTACAGGTAAACCCTACGAGCAGTACTTC; CDR3aa: CASRTPLVTGKPYEQYF
v_gene: TRBV19; d_gene: .; j_gene: TRBJ1-5; CDR3nt: TGTGCCAGTAGAGACAGATATCAGCCCCAGCATTTT; CDR3aa: CASRDRYQPQHF